The 8 T cell receptor beta chains given below trace back to one sample, sequenced in a study of T cell repertoires in cytomegalovirus infection. TCRdb fed the reads into MiXCR, producing one record per CDR3 protein. Here the sample spans roughly 230,000 distinct CDR3 sequences, roughly 22% being singletons. The sample comprised CD8+ T cells from PBMCs. These receptor sequences come from a human donor in good health (CMV status not recorded). Some clones in this sample may be carry-over from other donors' samples.

This clonotype was counted at least ten times. The V and J genes are TRBV2 and TRBJ2-2, with D tentatively TRBD1 or TRBD2 (5 bases each). The CDR3 sequence is 14 residues long. Germline values: CDR1 SNHLY, CDR2 FYNNEI. V was clipped by 7 bases and J by 7 bases, with 16 bases between them. The CDR3 loop is CASTEGLVIGELFF. The CDR3 nucleotides are TGTGCCAGCACCGAGGGGCTAGTCATCGGGGAGCTGTTTTTT.

In this sample, this clonotype turned up a few times. The genes are TRBV9 and TRBJ2-1; 9 nucleotides align to TRBD2. The CDR3 spans 16 residues. Germline assignment: CDR1 SGDLS and CDR2 YYNGEE. Trimming took 0 bases from V and 8 from J; bases not matched to a gene: 9. CDR3 in DNA: TGTGCCAGCAGCGTAGAGTGGCGGGGGGGCAAGGATGAGCAGTTCTTC. Residues: CASSVEWRGGKDEQFF.

This clonotype was observed a few times. The chain carries TRBV12-3 or TRBV12-4 and TRBJ1-5, with TRBD1 as a possible D gene (5 bases). This CDR3 spans 15 amino acids. The V gene lost 6 bases and the J gene lost 2 bases, with 14 bases spanning the gap. The CDR3 here is CASSLGQWGNQPQHF. The CDR3, as DNA: TGTGCCAGCAGCCTGGGGCAATGGGGCAATCAGCCCCAGCATTTT.

V and J are TRBV9 and TRBJ2-1, with D uncertain. The ends were cut back, 4 bases at V and 4 bases at J, with 9 bases in the middle. Germline CDR1 and CDR2: SGDLS and YYNGEE. CDR3 length equals 13 residues. CDR3 sequence reads: CASSPGPYNEQFF. In nucleotides, the CDR3 is TGTGCCAGCAGCCCTGGGCCTTACAATGAGCAGTTCTTC.

This rearrangement joins TRBV15 to TRBJ2-7; 7 bases line up with TRBD2. The CDR3 runs to 13 residues. CDR1 LNHNV and CDR2 YYDKDF come from the germline V gene (reference sequence). V lost 4 bases and J lost 6; bases outside the gene matches: 6. The CDR3 loop is CATSTGWGGEQYF. In DNA, the CDR3 is TGTGCCACCAGCACTGGGTGGGGGGGCGAGCAGTACTTC.

This clonotype was detected a few times. The chain couples TRBV7-9 to TRBJ2-7; 9 bases line up with TRBD1. This CDR3 has 14 residues. Per the germline V gene, CDR1 is SEHNR and CDR2 is FQNEAQ (reference sequence). The V and J ends lost 4 bases and 5 bases, in that order; junction bases with no gene match: 6. The CDR3 sequence: CASSSGQGSDEQYF. Written as DNA, the CDR3 is TGTGCCAGCAGCTCGGGACAGGGTTCAGACGAGCAGTACTTC.

This clonotype was counted many times. The chain combines TRBV11-2 with TRBJ2-2, with a weak D call TRBD1 (6 bases). Looked up from germline, CDR1 is SGHAT and CDR2 is FQNNGV. CDR3 length: 16 residues. The V end lost 4 bases, the J end lost 0 bases, and 12 bases lay between the germline ends. The CDR3 DNA sequence: TGTGCCAGCAGCTCCTGGACAGAGTCGAACACCGGGGAGCTGTTTTTT. It encodes CASSSWTESNTGELFF.

The sample holds one count of this clonotype. Sequence at one end of the junction differs from germline and may be a read error. The genes are TRBV12-3 or TRBV12-4 and TRBJ1-5; no clear D. The CDR3 is 16 residues long. The CDR3 here is CASARVPPDSNQPHHF. In DNA, the CDR3 is TGTGCCAGCGCCCGGGTCCCCCCGGATAGCAATCAGCCCCATCATTTT.